The present T cell receptor beta chain was sequenced within a study of shared clonotypes between healthy human individuals. Study-level background: Per donor, CD8 memory used one plate, CD8 naive used two, CD4 memory used three and CD4 naive used three.

This clone occurred once. Its antigen is not known. The V gene end was trimmed by 5 bases and the J gene end by 5 bases; junction bases not matched to a gene: 15. Germline assignment: CDR1 MDHEN and CDR2 SYDVKM. CDR3 size: 17 residues. Study results and limitations: The rarefaction results pointed to incomplete sorted-subset sequencing despite large depth.

The protocol was immunoSEQ multiplex PCR, while the TCRdb copy is restricted to in-frame clones and leaves out a portion. The sample holds under 1,100,000 clones; about 84% are singletons and the top ten take 0.6% to 0.7%. Source material: memory CD4+ T cells from PBMCs. The subset was: CD45RA-negative fraction. The chain recombines TRBV28 with TRBJ2-5; TRBD1 matches 9 bases. The source is a man aged 18 to 35 in good health. Some clones in this sample may be carry-over from other donors' samples. The CDR3: CASSVLARTGERETQYF. The CDR3 coding sequence is TGTGCCAGCAGTGTCTTAGCCAGGACAGGGGAGAGGGAGACCCAGTACTTC. Combining the CDR3 with reference TRBV28 and TRBJ2-5 gives the whole variable domain DVKVTQSSRYLVKRTGEKVFLECVQDMDHENMFWYRQDPGLGLRLIYFSYDVKMKEKGDIPEGYSVSREKKERFSLILESASTNQTSMYLCASSVLARTGERETQYFGPGTRLLVL.